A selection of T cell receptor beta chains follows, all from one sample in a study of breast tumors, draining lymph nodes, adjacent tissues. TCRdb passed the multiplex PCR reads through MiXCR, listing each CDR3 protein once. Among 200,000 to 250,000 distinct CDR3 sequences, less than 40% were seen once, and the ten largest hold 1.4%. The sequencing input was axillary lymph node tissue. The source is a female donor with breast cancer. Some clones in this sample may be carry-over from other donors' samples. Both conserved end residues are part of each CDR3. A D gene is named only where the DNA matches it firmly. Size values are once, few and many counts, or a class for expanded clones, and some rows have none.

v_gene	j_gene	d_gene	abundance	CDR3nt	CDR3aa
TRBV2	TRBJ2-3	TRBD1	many	TGTGCCAGCAGTCTGGACAGGGGGCGGAGAGATACGCAGTATTTT	CASSLDRGRRDTQYF
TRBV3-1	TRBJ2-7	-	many	TGTGCCAGCAGCCCAAGACTGAACGAGCAGTACTTC	CASSPRLNEQYF
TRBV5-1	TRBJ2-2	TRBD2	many	TGCGCCAGCAGCTTGGCCCGGGGACTAGCGGGCGGCACCGGGGAGCTGTTTTTT	CASSLARGLAGGTGELFF
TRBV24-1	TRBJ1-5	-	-	TGTGCCACCAGTGATTTGCCGGGGGTGCGCAATCAGCCCCAGCATTTT	CATSDLPGVRNQPQHF
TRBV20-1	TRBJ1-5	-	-	TGCAGTGCTAGAGACCCGACTAGCGGGAGGGCCTACGAGCAGCCCCAGCATTTT	CSARDPTSGRAYEQPQHF
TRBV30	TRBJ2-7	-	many	TGTGCCTGGAGTGTACGGGGAATCTCTGTCTACGAGCAGTACTTC	CAWSVRGISVYEQYF
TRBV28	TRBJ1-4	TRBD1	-	TGTGCCAGCAGCTACTACAGGGGGGGTGAAAAACTGTTTTTT	CASSYYRGGEKLFF
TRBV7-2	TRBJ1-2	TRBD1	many	TGTGCCAGCAGCTTAGGGGGACAGGGAACCTATGGCTACCCCTTC	CASSLGGQGTYGYPF
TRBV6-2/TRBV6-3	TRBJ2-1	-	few	TGTGCCAGCAGTTACTCGGGACTCCTCGGAATCGATGAGCAGTTCTTC	CASSYSGLLGIDEQFF
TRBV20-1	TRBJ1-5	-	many	TGCAGTGCTAGACAGGGGAATCAGCCCCAGCATTTT	CSARQGNQPQHF
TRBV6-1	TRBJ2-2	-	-	TGTGCCAGCAGGTGGCGGGCTAGAGGCACCGGGGAGCTGTTTTTT	CASRWRARGTGELFF
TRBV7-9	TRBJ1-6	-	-	TGTGCCAGCAGGGGGGGTCCTAATTCACCCCTCCACTTT	CASRGGPNSPLHF